Listed below are T cell receptor beta chains from one sample, sequenced in a study of blood T cell repertoires in COVID-19. TCRdb's table, derived via immunoSEQ multiplex PCR, lists solely in-frame clones and lacks some. This table holds under 40,000 clones, more than 85% found once. The sample consisted of peripheral blood. The source is a human donor in a cohort sampled during active COVID-19. Each CDR3 is given with its conserved first and last residue. A D gene is named only where the DNA matches it firmly. Size values are once, few and many counts, or a class for expanded clones, and some rows have none.

>TRBV5-1|NA|NA|14|TRBJ1-4
TGCGCCAGCAGCTTGGCAGGAGGGCGTGAAAAACTGTTTTTT
CASSLAGGREKLFF
>TRBV10-3|NA|TRBD1|15|TRBJ1-1
TGTGCCATCTCAACTGTGGGACAGAAGAACACTGAAGCTTTCTTT
CAISTVGQKNTEAFF
>TRBV7-9|NA|TRBD1|19|TRBJ1-1
TGTGCCAGCAGCCCCCGGACAGGCGGCATCCCTTTCATGAACACTGAAGCTTTCTTT
CASSPRTGGIPFMNTEAFF
>TRBV12-3/TRBV12-4|NA|TRBD2|13|TRBJ2-1
TGTGCCAGCAGTACGGGGGGGTACAATGAGCAGTTCTTC
CASSTGGYNEQFF
>TRBV3-1/TRBV3-2|NA|TRBD1|15|TRBJ1-5
TGTGCCAGCAGCCAAGATCCCACAGGGGATCAGCCCCAGCATTTT
CASSQDPTGDQPQHF
>TRBV7-6|NA|NA|15|TRBJ1-3
TGTGCCAGCAGCTTATATGCCAGGTCTGGAAACACCATATATTTT
CASSLYARSGNTIYF
>TRBV30|few|NA|12|TRBJ1-1
TGTGCCTGGAGCGCATTGGACAGAGAAGCTTTCTTT
CAWSALDREAFF
>TRBV7-9|few|TRBD1|12|TRBJ1-1
TGTGCCAGCAGCTTTGGCCCAGGACAGGGTGGCTTT
CASSFGPGQGGF
>TRBV6-2/TRBV6-3|NA|NA|14|TRBJ1-4
TGTGCCAGCAGTGACCCAAAGGGGGATGAAAAACTGTTTTTT
CASSDPKGDEKLFF
>TRBV21-1|NA|NA|16|TRBJ2-3
TGTGCCAGTCCCCCGGAGCTAGGAGTTGGAACAGATACGCAGTATTTT
CASPPELGVGTDTQYF
>TRBV5-8|NA|NA|13|TRBJ2-1
TGTGCCAGCAGCTTGGGGGGCTATCGTGAGCAGTTCTTC
CASSLGGYREQFF
>TRBV29-1|NA|NA|15|TRBJ1-2
TGCAGCGGGGGGACGTTCTTGGAGGGAGACTATGGCTACACCTTC
CSGGTFLEGDYGYTF
>TRBV11-2|NA|NA|13|TRBJ2-1
TGTGCCAGCAGCTCCCCCTACTACAATGAGCAGTTCTTC
CASSSPYYNEQFF
>TRBV14|few|NA|14|TRBJ2-7
TGTGCCAGCAGCCAAGTAGGGACAACCTACGAGCAGTACTTC
CASSQVGTTYEQYF
>TRBV27|NA|TRBD2|17|TRBJ2-5
TGTGCCAGCAGTTCACCACTAGCGGGGGGCCGGGGAGAGACCCAGTACTTC
CASSSPLAGGRGETQYF
>TRBV5-1|NA|TRBD1|13|TRBJ1-1
TGCGCCAGCAGCCATGGGACAGACCCCGAAGCTTTCTTT
CASSHGTDPEAFF
>TRBV6-5|NA|NA|13|TRBJ2-1
TGTGCCAGCAGTTACCAAATAGACAATGAGCAGTTCTTC
CASSYQIDNEQFF
>TRBV27|NA|NA|13|TRBJ2-1
TGTGCCAGCAGCCTCACAGGTTACAATGAGCAGTTCTTC
CASSLTGYNEQFF
>TRBV5-5|NA|NA|15|TRBJ2-2
TGTGCCAGCAGCGCCGCAGGGGTGGGCACCGGGGAGCTGTTTTTT
CASSAAGVGTGELFF
>TRBV9|NA|TRBD1|18|TRBJ2-6
TGTGCCAGCAGCGGCGGCGGACAGGGCTCGGCGGGGGCCAACGTCCTGACTTTC
CASSGGGQGSAGANVLTF
>TRBV29-1|NA|NA|13|TRBJ2-7
TGCAGCGTTGAGGGGGGTAGAACCTACGAGCAGTACTTC
CSVEGGRTYEQYF
>TRBV2|NA|NA|16|TRBJ1-1
TGTGCCAGCAGTGAGACAGTTTGGGGTGGGAACGGTGAAGCTTTCTTT
CASSETVWGGNGEAFF
>TRBV7-9|NA|TRBD2|18|TRBJ2-2
TGTGCCAGCAGCTTAGTAGTGCGGCTAGCGGGAGCGTCTGGGGAGCTGTTTTTT
CASSLVVRLAGASGELFF
>TRBV20-1|once|NA|15|TRBJ2-2
TGCAGTGCTAGTAAGACGGGACAAGACACCGGGGAGCTGTTTTTT
CSASKTGQDTGELFF
>TRBV20-1|NA|NA|14|TRBJ1-3
TGCAGTGCTAGTTCGTACAGCTCTGGAAACACCATATATTTT
CSASSYSSGNTIYF
>TRBV27|NA|NA|14|TRBJ2-1
TGTGCCAGCAGTTTGGAAGGGGGAGTGAATGAGCAGTTCTTC
CASSLEGGVNEQFF
>TRBV5-1|NA|NA|15|TRBJ1-3
TGCGCCAGCAGCGCCCGCGGAGTTAGTGGAAACACCATATATTTT
CASSARGVSGNTIYF
>TRBV29-1|NA|TRBD1|14|TRBJ1-2
TGCAGCGTCGTCACAGGGGACACTAACTATGGCTACACCTTC
CSVVTGDTNYGYTF
>TRBV6-5|NA|NA|13|TRBJ1-5
TGTGCCAGCGCGGGGCATAGCAATCAGCCCCAGCATTTT
CASAGHSNQPQHF
>TRBV19|NA|NA|13|TRBJ1-1
TGTGCCAGTAGTATGGTTACAGGGACTGAAGCTTTCTTT
CASSMVTGTEAFF
>TRBV6-1|NA|NA|16|TRBJ1-1
TGTGCCAGCAGTGAAGCCGGGATGATCAAGGACACTGAAGCTTTCTTT
CASSEAGMIKDTEAFF
>TRBV15|once|TRBD1|13|TRBJ2-7
TGTGCCACCAGACAGGGGCGGTTTGACGAGCAGTACTTC
CATRQGRFDEQYF
>TRBV6-4|NA|NA|14|TRBJ2-3
TGTGCCAGCAGTGACAAAGGGGGCACAGATACGCAGTATTTT
CASSDKGGTDTQYF
>TRBV27|NA|TRBD2|20|TRBJ2-2
TGTGCCAGCAGTTTATCAGCACAATGGGGGGGGACTATGAGGACCGGGGAGCTGTTTTTT
CASSLSAQWGGTMRTGELFF
>TRBV27|NA|NA|14|TRBJ2-3
TGTGCCAGCAGTTTAGGCCGTAGCACAGATACGCAGTATTTT
CASSLGRSTDTQYF
>TRBV27|NA|TRBD1|15|TRBJ1-3
TGTGCCACATGGGACAGGGCTTCATCTGGAAACACCATATATTTT
CATWDRASSGNTIYF
>TRBV19|NA|TRBD1|15|TRBJ1-2
TGTGCCAGTACGGGACAGGGGGGCCCAAACTATGGCTACACCTTC
CASTGQGGPNYGYTF
>TRBV7-9|NA|TRBD1|15|TRBJ2-7
TGTGCCAGCAGCTCGAGGTCGGGACAGGGCTACGAGCAGTACTTC
CASSSRSGQGYEQYF
>TRBV19|few|NA|14|TRBJ1-5
TGTGCCAGTAGTACGAAGAGTGGCAATCAGCCCCAGCATTTT
CASSTKSGNQPQHF
>TRBV30|NA|NA|14|TRBJ2-1
TGTGCCTGGGCCCGATCCAGCTCCTACAATGAGCAGTTCTTC
CAWARSSSYNEQFF
>TRBV7-9|NA|TRBD2|15|TRBJ2-7
TGTGCCAGCAGCTTCAGGACTAGCGGGGGCTACGAGCAGTACTTC
CASSFRTSGGYEQYF
>TRBV20-1|NA|NA|11|TRBJ1-2
TGCAGTGCCAGGGACATCTATGGCTACACCTTC
CSARDIYGYTF
>TRBV30|NA|NA|15|TRBJ2-7
TGTGCCTACAACTCACAGAGCAGGCTTTCCTACGAGCAGTACTTC
CAYNSQSRLSYEQYF
>TRBV29-1|NA|TRBD1|13|TRBJ1-2
TGCAGCGTTGAAAGGACAGGGAACTATGGCTACACCTTC
CSVERTGNYGYTF
>TRBV6-4|NA|NA|16|TRBJ2-6
TGTGCCAGCAGTGACTCCAGGGGTTCGGGGGCCAACGTCCTGACTTTC
CASSDSRGSGANVLTF
>TRBV5-4|once|NA|11|TRBJ1-5
TGTGCCAACTACGAAAATCAGCCCCAGCATTTT
CANYENQPQHF
>TRBV15|NA|NA|15|TRBJ2-3
TGTGCCACCAGCAGAGATAGGGGAAGCACAGATACGCAGTATTTT
CATSRDRGSTDTQYF
>TRBV27|once|TRBD2|16|TRBJ2-2
TGTGCCAGCCGGGAGGGGGGACTAGGGAACACCGGGGAGCTGTTTTTT
CASREGGLGNTGELFF
>TRBV2|NA|NA|13|TRBJ2-2
TGTGCCAGCACGGGAGAGGTCACCGGGGAGCTGTTTTTT
CASTGEVTGELFF
>TRBV19|NA|TRBD1|13|TRBJ1-2
TGTGCCAGCAGGACAGGGTACTACTATGGCTACACCTTC
CASRTGYYYGYTF
>TRBV9|NA|TRBD2|15|TRBJ2-7
TGTGCCAGCAGCGTAGGCCCCCAGACTAGCGACGAGCAGTACTTC
CASSVGPQTSDEQYF
>TRBV5-6|NA|TRBD2|15|TRBJ2-3
TGTGCCAGCATGGGACTAGCGGGAGGAACAGATACGCAGTATTTT
CASMGLAGGTDTQYF
>TRBV10-3|NA|TRBD1|13|TRBJ2-7
TGTGCCATCAGTGGGGGGACAGACTACGAGCAGTACTTC
CAISGGTDYEQYF
>TRBV21-1|NA|NA|16|TRBJ2-3
TGTGCCAGCAGCAAAGGGAAAGACTCCCTCACAGATACGCAGTATTTT
CASSKGKDSLTDTQYF
>TRBV24-1|NA|NA|13|TRBJ1-2
TGTGCCACCAGTGATTTTGGGGAGTCCGGCTACACCTTC
CATSDFGESGYTF
>TRBV27|NA|NA|13|TRBJ1-2
TGTGCCAGCAGTGCCTCTGTAGGGGATGGCTACACCTTC
CASSASVGDGYTF
>TRBV29-1|once|NA|12|TRBJ1-2
TGCAGCGCTTCGACAGTCAACTATGGCTACACCTTC
CSASTVNYGYTF